These 30 T cell receptor beta chains originate from one sample sequenced in a study of PD-1 blockade in classical Hodgkin lymphoma. Produced via immunoSEQ multiplex PCR; TCRdb's table is partial and in-frame only. The sample has about 93,000 clones, 80% to 95% seen once. Following autologous stem cell transplantation, relapse occurred in every patient, and exposure to brentuximab vedotin varied. The sample was peripheral blood mononuclear cells (PBMCs), taken before the second cycle of nivolumab. All receptors come from a human donor with classical Hodgkin lymphoma.

The chain combines TRBV27 with TRBJ2-3, with no clear D. V was clipped by 0 bases and J by 0 bases, with 1 base between them. From germline, CDR1 is MNHEY and CDR2 SMNVEV (reference sequence). CDR3 length: 13 amino acids. This chain's CDR3 is CASSLSSTDTQYF. CDR3 DNA: TGTGCCAGCAGTTTATCGAGCACAGATACGCAGTATTTT.

Points on this clone: The junction departs from the called germline gene at one end, perhaps through a read error. V usage is TRBV5-1 and J usage is TRBJ1-1, with 7 positions matching TRBD1. The germline gives CDR1 SGHRS, CDR2 YFSETQ. The CDR3 runs to 15 residues. The CDR3 DNA sequence: TGCGCCAGCAGCCCCCCCGACAGGGTGAAAACTGAAGCTTTCTTT. This translates into CASSPPDRVKTEAFF.

On this clone: An end of the junction does not agree with germline; a read error may underlie this. The rearrangement links TRBV7-7 to TRBJ2-2, with D tentatively TRBD1 or TRBD2 (5 bases each). Germline V gene lookup returns CDR1 SSHAT and CDR2 FNYEAQ (reference sequence). This CDR3 comprises 15 residues. CDR3: CASSPGTLNTGELFF. CDR3 DNA sequence: TGTGCTAGCAGCCCCGGGACGTTGAACACCGGGGAGCTGTTTTTT.

The chain employs TRBV6-1 and TRBJ2-3; D gene unclear. The CDR3 totals 12 residues. Germline CDR1 is MNHNS and CDR2 is SASEGT. Trimming pared 5 bases from V and 8 bases from J, leaving 11 bases between. The CDR3 DNA reads as TGTGCCAGCAGTTCGTCGCTCATTACGCAGTATTTT. This translates into CASSSSLITQYF.

This sequence joins TRBV5-6 and TRBJ1-1; D not resolved. Per the germline V gene, CDR1 is SGHDT and CDR2 is YYEEEE. V lost 3 bases, J lost 1 base, and 4 bases lay in between. The CDR3 contains 12 residues. DNA for the CDR3: TGTGCCAGCAGCTGGGGGAACACTGAAGCTTTCTTT. Protein sequence: CASSWGNTEAFF.

The rearrangement joins TRBV10-1 to TRBJ2-7, with 7 nucleotides matching TRBD1. The CDR3 totals 14 residues. V was clipped by 4 bases and J by 6 bases; unmatched bases: 9. Germline CDR1 and CDR2: WNHNN and SYGVQD (reference sequence). DNA for the CDR3: TGCGCCAGCAGTGGAATTGACAGGGCGGGCGAGCAGTACTTC. Protein: CASSGIDRAGEQYF.

The J gene is TRBJ2-3, the V gene TRBV27, with 8 positions matching TRBD2. There are 16 residues in the CDR3. J gave up 3 bases and V 6 bases, and 11 bases lay outside the gene matches. Per the germline V gene, CDR1 is MNHEY and CDR2 is SMNVEV (reference sequence). CDR3 protein: CASRATGTRGTDTQYF. The CDR3 DNA reads as TGTGCCAGCAGAGCTACCGGGACTAGGGGTACAGATACGCAGTATTTT.

The rearrangement links TRBV30 to TRBJ2-6; a weak D match, TRBD1 (6 bases). The V end was cut by 2 bases, the J end by 2 bases, with 13 bases between. From germline, CDR1 is GTSNPN and CDR2 SVGIG (reference sequence). The CDR3 sequence is 16 residues long. CDR3 loop: CAWSPGAGAGANVLTF. DNA for the CDR3: TGTGCCTGGAGTCCTGGGGCAGGGGCTGGGGCCAACGTCCTGACTTTC.

The V gene is TRBV28, the J gene TRBJ2-7; a possible D gene is TRBD1 (5 bases). This CDR3 spans 12 amino acids. Per germline, CDR1 MDHEN and CDR2 SYDVKM. The V end was cut by 6 bases, the J end by 2 bases, with 8 bases between. The CDR3 DNA reads as TGTGCCAGCAGCCCGGACACCTACGAGCAGTACTTC. Its protein product is CASSPDTYEQYF.

This chain links TRBV19 with TRBJ2-7; D is unclear. Germline lookup yields CDR1 LNHDA and CDR2 SQIVND (reference sequence). The CDR3 runs to 13 residues. V lost 6 bases and J lost 6, with 15 bases in between. The CDR3 reads CASRKDTSREQYF. The CDR3 DNA follows: TGTGCCAGTAGAAAAGACACCTCTCGCGAGCAGTACTTC.

This CDR3 reads CAWTTSRDRNTEAFF. The CDR3 nucleotides are TGTGCCTGGACCACCTCCCGGGACAGGAACACTGAAGCTTTCTTT. J is TRBJ1-1 and V is TRBV30; 7 bases map to TRBD1. Germline CDR1 and CDR2: GTSNPN and SVGIG (reference sequence). Trimming cost V 4 bases and J 1 base; bases outside gene matches: 9. CDR3 length: 15 amino acids.

This rearrangement joins TRBV14 to TRBJ2-5; TRBD1 matches at 7 bases. Per the germline V gene, CDR1 is SGHDN and CDR2 is FVKESK. V lost 0 bases to trimming and J lost 2 bases; unmatched junction nucleotides: 12. The CDR3 consists of 18 residues. This CDR3 is CASSQEGRQGVRQETQYF. The CDR3 region has the DNA TGTGCCAGCAGCCAAGAGGGCCGACAGGGAGTCCGGCAAGAGACCCAGTACTTC.

This rearrangement joins TRBV5-4 to TRBJ1-1; TRBD1 aligns across 9 bases. The CDR3 consists of 16 residues. J was trimmed by 2 bases and V by 4 bases; bases with no gene match: 9. Looked up from germline, CDR1 is SGHNT and CDR2 is YYREEE (reference sequence). The chain's CDR3 is CASSPTWDRVNTEAFF. CDR3 in DNA: TGTGCCAGCAGCCCTACCTGGGACAGGGTAAACACTGAAGCTTTCTTT.

V and J are TRBV6-1 and TRBJ1-4; maybe TRBD1 (5 bases). Trimming took off 8 bases at V and 8 bases at J, with 18 bases between the two ends. Germline V gives CDR1 MNHNS, CDR2 SASEGT. The CDR3 is made up of 14 amino acids. Written as DNA, the CDR3 is TGTGCCAGCGGATTGTTGGGTGGGGGAGAAAAACTGTTTTTT. Its protein product is CASGLLGGGEKLFF.

The rearrangement joins TRBV6-5 to TRBJ1-2; 9 bases agree with TRBD1. Germline lookup yields CDR1 MNHEY and CDR2 SVGAGI. After removal of 5 bases from V and 8 bases from J, the junction contained 6 bases not matched to a gene. The CDR3 length is 13 residues. CDR3 in DNA: TGTGCCAGCAGTGGACAGGGGACCGGGGGCTACACCTTC. Protein product: CASSGQGTGGYTF.

The chain links TRBV27 to TRBJ2-2; D gene ambiguous. The germline V gene encodes CDR1 MNHEY and CDR2 SMNVEV (reference sequence). Trimming left V 0 bases short and J 6 bases short, with 5 bases between. CDR3 length equals 13 residues. Here the CDR3 reads CASSLSLPGELFF. The DNA for the CDR3 is TGTGCCAGCAGTTTATCTCTCCCCGGGGAGCTGTTTTTT.

The chain couples TRBV9 to TRBJ1-2; D remains unclear. Germline CDR1 and CDR2: SGDLS and YYNGEE. The V gene lost 3 bases and the J gene lost 0 bases, with 9 bases spanning the gap. This CDR3 is built from 14 residues. The CDR3 loop reads CASSGQDSNYGYTF. For the CDR3, the DNA is TGTGCCAGCAGCGGGCAGGATTCTAACTATGGCTACACCTTC.

The J gene is TRBJ2-4, the V gene TRBV27; D unclear. The germline CDR1 and CDR2 sequences are MNHEY and SMNVEV (reference sequence). The CDR3 sequence is 12 residues long. V was clipped by 3 bases and J by 6 bases, with 6 bases between them. The DNA for the CDR3 is TGTGCCAGCAGTTTTATTGGAAACATTCAGTACTTC. Protein sequence: CASSFIGNIQYF.

The J gene is TRBJ1-5, the V gene TRBV29-1; 8 bases align to TRBD1. V trimming: 7 bases; J trimming: 7 bases; junction bases outside the gene matches: 12. The CDR3 loop spans 14 amino acids. CDR1 SQVTM and CDR2 ANQGSEA come from the germline V gene. The CDR3 is CSARLGQAGQPQHF. DNA of the CDR3: TGCAGCGCTCGGCTGGGACAGGCGGGCCAGCCCCAGCATTTT.

The chain has TRBV5-5 and TRBJ1-3; weak D call: TRBD1 (5 bases). Trimming left V 3 bases short and J 4 bases short, with 11 bases between. The CDR3 has 14 residues. Per germline, CDR1 SGHKS and CDR2 YYEKEE (reference sequence). CDR3 DNA sequence: TGTGCCAGCAGCTCAGGGATGTCGGGAAACACCATATATTTT. As protein: CASSSGMSGNTIYF.

J is TRBJ1-2 and V is TRBV18; maybe TRBD1 (5 bases). With 5 bases removed from V and 6 bases from J, the gap between germline ends came to 16 bases. This CDR3 comprises 14 residues. Germline CDR1 reads KGHSH; CDR2 reads LQKENI. CDR3 in amino acids: CASSGSAGSDGYTF. The CDR3 region has the DNA TGTGCCAGCTCAGGTTCAGCAGGGTCGGATGGCTACACCTTC. The whole variable domain, remainder taken from reference TRBV18 and TRBJ1-2, is NAGVMQNPRHLVRRRGQEARLRCSPMKGHSHVYWYRQLPEEGLKFMVYLQKENIIDESGMPKERFSAEFPKEGPSILRIQQVVRGDSAAYFCASSGSAGSDGYTFGSGTRLTVV.

The CDR3 nucleotides read TGTGCCTGGAGTGCAACGACAGGGCCGCAGTATTTT. Amino acid sequence: CAWSATTGPQYF. V gene TRBV30 combines with J gene TRBJ2-3; the match to TRBD1 covers 7 bases. Germline V lookup: CDR1 GTSNPN, CDR2 SVGIG (reference sequence). The CDR3 contains 12 residues. V gave up 1 base and J gave up 10 bases; unmatched junction bases: 5.

The rearrangement uses TRBV27 and TRBJ2-7; the D gene is possibly TRBD1 (6 bases). CDR1 is MNHEY, CDR2 SMNVEV, per germline (reference sequence). The CDR3 sequence is 14 residues long. The V and J ends lost 5 bases and 6 bases respectively, with 17 bases between them. The CDR3 spells CASSPYRAQGEQYF. As DNA, the CDR3 is TGTGCCAGCAGTCCTTACAGGGCTCAAGGCGAGCAGTACTTC.

The J gene is TRBJ2-3, the V gene TRBV19; D unresolved. Germline lookup yields CDR1 LNHDA and CDR2 SQIVND (reference sequence). CDR3 length: 12 residues. V was pared by 5 bases and J by 4 bases, with 7 bases between. CDR3 in DNA: TGTGCCAGTAGTGAGAGTCCAGATACGCAGTATTTT. Protein product: CASSESPDTQYF. The complete variable domain, with remaining parts taken from reference TRBV19 and TRBJ2-3, reads DGGITQSPKYLFRKEGQNVTLSCEQNLNHDAMYWYRQDPGQGLRLIYYSQIVNDFQKGDIAEGYSVSREKKESFPLTVTSAQKNPTAFYLCASSESPDTQYFGPGTRLTVL.

This clone has only a few counts. Other DNA sequences in the same sample also yield this CDR3. The gene calls are TRBV27 and TRBJ1-5, with D perhaps TRBD1 (6 bases). CDR1 MNHEY and CDR2 SMNVEV come from the germline V gene (reference sequence). The CDR3 contains 14 residues. Deletions cut 6 bases from V and 0 bases from J, with 9 bases between. The CDR3 here is CASSHRDSNQPQHF. The CDR3 nucleotides are TGTGCCAGCAGCCACAGGGATAGCAATCAGCCCCAGCATTTT.

This chain connects TRBV7-9 to TRBJ1-1; D ambiguous. CDR1 is SEHNR and CDR2 is FQNEAQ in the germline V gene (reference sequence). Trimming stripped 1 base from V and 11 bases from J, with 8 bases between. The CDR3 is 11 residues long. CDR3 loop: CASSLVEAAFF. As DNA, the CDR3 is TGTGCCAGCAGCTTAGTCGAAGCGGCTTTCTTT.

V is TRBV6-4 and J is TRBJ2-2; a possible D gene is TRBD1 (5 bases). This CDR3 has 14 amino acids. Germline V CDR1 and CDR2: MRHNA, SNTAGT. Trimming shortened V by 5 bases and J by 1 base, and 8 bases separated the two germline ends. CDR3 region: CASSTQGNTGELFF. The CDR3 nucleotides are TGTGCCAGCAGTACGCAGGGGAACACCGGGGAGCTGTTTTTT.

The gene calls are TRBV11-2 and TRBJ2-7, with D possibly matching TRBD2 (6 bases). The V and J ends lost 3 bases and 7 bases respectively, with 19 bases between them. The CDR3 is 15 amino acids. Germline assignment: CDR1 SGHAT and CDR2 FQNNGV. The CDR3 is CASSLGLARKWEQYF. The CDR3 DNA is TGTGCCAGCAGCTTGGGTCTAGCGAGAAAGTGGGAGCAGTACTTC.

In this sample, this clone turned up once. This sequence joins TRBV11-1 and TRBJ2-2; a weak D match, TRBD1 (6 bases). CDR3 length equals 17 residues. Germline V gene lookup returns CDR1 SGHAT and CDR2 FQDESV (reference sequence). V lost 3 bases and J lost 7, with 21 bases in between. CDR3 DNA sequence: TGTGCCAGCAGCTTCAACCTCCTTACAGGGAAGGTCGGGGAGCTGTTTTTT. Translating gives CASSFNLLTGKVGELFF.

This rearrangement joins TRBV2 to TRBJ2-2; possibly TRBD1 for D (5 bases). V dropped 4 bases and J dropped 0 bases, with 9 bases sitting between them. Per the germline V gene, CDR1 is SNHLY and CDR2 is FYNNEI. This CDR3 comprises 15 residues. CDR3 in DNA: TGTGCCAGCAGTGTAACAGGAGCGAACACCGGGGAGCTGTTTTTT. It translates to CASSVTGANTGELFF. Looking up the rest from reference TRBV2 and TRBJ2-2 gives the full variable domain: EPEVTQTPSHQVTQMGQEVILRCVPISNHLYFYWYRQILGQKVEFLVSFYNNEISEKSEIFDDQFSVERPDGSNFTLKIRSTKLEDSAMYFCASSVTGANTGELFFGEGSRLTVL.